This T cell receptor (beta chain) was found in a study of T cell changes during pregnancy in multiple sclerosis. Sequencing was performed with immunoSEQ multiplex PCR; in TCRdb, only in-frame clones are kept and a portion is missing. The sample lists several thousand clones, roughly 87% occurring once. The TCR was taken from a female donor in good health, enrolled as a control in a pregnancy study. The sample was CD8+ T cells from peripheral blood mononuclear cells, taken in the first trimester of pregnancy.

The CDR3 region has the DNA TGTGCCAGCAGTCCCTGGAGCAGGGGCCAAGAGACCCAGTACTTC. This codes for CASSPWSRGQETQYF. The J gene is TRBJ2-5, the V gene TRBV27; perhaps TRBD1 as D (6 bases). The germline V and J ends were trimmed by 5 bases and 1 base, with 14 bases remaining between them. The CDR3 length is 15 residues. CDR1 MNHEY and CDR2 SMNVEV come from the germline V gene (reference sequence).